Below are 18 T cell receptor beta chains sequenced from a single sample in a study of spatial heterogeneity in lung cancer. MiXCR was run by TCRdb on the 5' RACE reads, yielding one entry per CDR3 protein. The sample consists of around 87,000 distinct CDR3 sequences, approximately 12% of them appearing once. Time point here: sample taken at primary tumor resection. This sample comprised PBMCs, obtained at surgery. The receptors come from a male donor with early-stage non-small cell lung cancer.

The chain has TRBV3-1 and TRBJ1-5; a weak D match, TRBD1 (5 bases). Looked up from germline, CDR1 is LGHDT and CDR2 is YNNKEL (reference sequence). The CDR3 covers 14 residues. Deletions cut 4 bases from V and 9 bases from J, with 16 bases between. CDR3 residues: CASSPPGARMPQHF. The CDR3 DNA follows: TGTGCCAGCAGCCCCCCTGGGGCACGTATGCCCCAGCATTTT.

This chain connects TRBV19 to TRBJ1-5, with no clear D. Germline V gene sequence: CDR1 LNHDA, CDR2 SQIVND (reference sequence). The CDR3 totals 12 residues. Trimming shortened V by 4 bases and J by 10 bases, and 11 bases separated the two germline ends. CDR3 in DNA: TGTGCCAGTAGTACAAACAGCGGACCCCAGCATTTT. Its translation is CASSTNSGPQHF.

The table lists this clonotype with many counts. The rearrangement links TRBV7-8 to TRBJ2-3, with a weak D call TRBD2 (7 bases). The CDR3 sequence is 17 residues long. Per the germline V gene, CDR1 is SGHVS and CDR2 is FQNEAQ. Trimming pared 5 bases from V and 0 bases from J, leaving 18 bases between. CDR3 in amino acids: CASSPWTGGGSTDTQYF. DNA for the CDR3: TGTGCCAGCAGCCCCTGGACGGGGGGCGGCAGCACAGATACGCAGTATTTT. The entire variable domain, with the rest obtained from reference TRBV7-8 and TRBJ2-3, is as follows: GAGVSQSPRYKVAKRGQDVALRCDPISGHVSLFWYQQALGQGPEFLTYFQNEAQLDKSGLPSDRFFAERPEGSVSTLKIQRTQQEDSAVYLCASSPWTGGGSTDTQYFGPGTRLTVL.

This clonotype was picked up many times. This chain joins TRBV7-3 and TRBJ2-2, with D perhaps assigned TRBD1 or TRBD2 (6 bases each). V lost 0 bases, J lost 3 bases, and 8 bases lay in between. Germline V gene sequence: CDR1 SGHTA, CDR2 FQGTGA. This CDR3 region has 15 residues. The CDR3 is CASSLTGGDTGELFF. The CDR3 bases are TGTGCCAGCAGCTTAACCGGGGGCGACACCGGGGAGCTGTTTTTT.

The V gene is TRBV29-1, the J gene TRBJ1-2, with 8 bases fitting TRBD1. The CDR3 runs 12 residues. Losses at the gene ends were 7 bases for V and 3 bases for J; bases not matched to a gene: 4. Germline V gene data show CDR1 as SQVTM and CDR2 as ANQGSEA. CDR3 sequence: CSAQGADYGYTF. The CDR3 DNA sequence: TGCAGCGCCCAGGGGGCGGACTATGGCTACACCTTC. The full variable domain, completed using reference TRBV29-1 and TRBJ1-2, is SAVISQKPSRDICQRGTSLTIQCQVDSQVTMMFWYRQQPGQSLTLIATANQGSEATYESGFVIDKFPISRPNLTFSTLTVSNMSPEDSSIYLCSAQGADYGYTFGSGTRLTVV.

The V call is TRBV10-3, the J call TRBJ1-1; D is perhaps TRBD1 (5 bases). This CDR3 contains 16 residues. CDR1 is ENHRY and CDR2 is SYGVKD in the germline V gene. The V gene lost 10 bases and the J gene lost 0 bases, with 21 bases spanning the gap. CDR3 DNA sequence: TGTGCCAGCAGGGAAACCGGAGGAGACATGAACACTGAAGCTTTCTTT. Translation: CASRETGGDMNTEAFF.

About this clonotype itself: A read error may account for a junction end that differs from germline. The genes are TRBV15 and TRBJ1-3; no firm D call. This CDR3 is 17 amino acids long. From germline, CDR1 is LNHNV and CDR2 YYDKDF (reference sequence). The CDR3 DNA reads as TGTGCCACCAGCAGAGTTAGGGAGTTTCACTCTGGAAACTCCATATATTTT. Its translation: CATSRVREFHSGNSIYF.

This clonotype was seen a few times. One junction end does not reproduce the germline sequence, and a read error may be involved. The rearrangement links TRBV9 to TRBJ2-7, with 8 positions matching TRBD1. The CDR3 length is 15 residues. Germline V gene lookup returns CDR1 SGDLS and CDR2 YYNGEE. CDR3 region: CASSVGGQGAYEQYF. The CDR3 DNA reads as TGTGCCAGCAGCGTAGGTGGGCAGGGGGCCTATGAGCAGTACTTC.

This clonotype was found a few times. The CDR3 here is CASTHEDEVGGELFF. The CDR3 bases are TGTGCCAGCACCCACGAGGACGAAGTTGGCGGGGAGCTGTTTTTT. The chain uses TRBV6-5 and TRBJ2-2; no clear D gene. Trimming took off 7 bases at V and 7 bases at J, with 19 bases between the two ends. Germline V gives CDR1 MNHEY, CDR2 SVGAGI. The CDR3 sequence is 15 residues long.

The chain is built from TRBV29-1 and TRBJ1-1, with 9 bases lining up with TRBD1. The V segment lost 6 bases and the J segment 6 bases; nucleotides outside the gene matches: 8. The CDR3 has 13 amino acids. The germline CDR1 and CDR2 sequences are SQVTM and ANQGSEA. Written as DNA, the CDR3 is TGCAGCGTAGCTATTACAGGGGGCCCTGAAGCTTTCTTT. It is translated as CSVAITGGPEAFF.

The CDR3 region is CASSYRQGVSYEQYF. CDR3 sequence (DNA): TGTGCCAGCAGTTACAGACAGGGGGTTTCCTACGAGCAGTACTTC. The chain carries TRBV6-2 or TRBV6-3 and TRBJ2-7; TRBD1 agrees at 9 bases. J lost 1 base, V lost 2 bases, and 3 bases had no gene match. Germline loops: CDR1 MNHEY, CDR2 SVGEGT. This CDR3 has 15 amino acids.

This CDR3 reads CASRSDGTAQSGGYTF. The CDR3 DNA reads TGTGCCAGCAGATCAGACGGGACAGCCCAGTCGGGTGGCTACACCTTC. This chain uses TRBV6-5 with TRBJ1-2; 7 nucleotides align to TRBD1. V lost 6 bases, J lost 7 bases, and 17 bases stayed unmatched. Germline V gene data show CDR1 as MNHEY and CDR2 as SVGAGI. The CDR3 contains 16 residues.

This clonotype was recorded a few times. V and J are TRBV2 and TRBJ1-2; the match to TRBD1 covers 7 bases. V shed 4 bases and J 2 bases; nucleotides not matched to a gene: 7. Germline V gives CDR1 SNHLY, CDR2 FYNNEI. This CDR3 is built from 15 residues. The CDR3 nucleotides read TGTGCCAGCAGTGGGCAATCAGGGGGGAACTATGGCTACACCTTC. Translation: CASSGQSGGNYGYTF. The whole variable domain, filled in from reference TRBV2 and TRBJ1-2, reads EPEVTQTPSHQVTQMGQEVILRCVPISNHLYFYWYRQILGQKVEFLVSFYNNEISEKSEIFDDQFSVERPDGSNFTLKIRSTKLEDSAMYFCASSGQSGGNYGYTFGSGTRLTVV.

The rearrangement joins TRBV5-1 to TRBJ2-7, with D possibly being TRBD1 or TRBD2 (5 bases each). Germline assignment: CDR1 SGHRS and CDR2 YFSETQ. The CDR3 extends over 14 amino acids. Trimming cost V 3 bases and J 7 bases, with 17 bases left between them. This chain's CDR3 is CASSSGTQTSEQYF. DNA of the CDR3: TGCGCCAGCAGCTCCGGGACCCAGACGTCGGAGCAGTACTTC.

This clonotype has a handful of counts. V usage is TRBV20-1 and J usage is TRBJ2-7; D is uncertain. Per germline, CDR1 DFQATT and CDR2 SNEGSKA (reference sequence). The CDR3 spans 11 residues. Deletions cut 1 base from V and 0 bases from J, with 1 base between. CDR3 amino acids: CSARASYEQYF. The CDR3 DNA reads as TGCAGTGCTAGAGCCTCCTACGAGCAGTACTTC.

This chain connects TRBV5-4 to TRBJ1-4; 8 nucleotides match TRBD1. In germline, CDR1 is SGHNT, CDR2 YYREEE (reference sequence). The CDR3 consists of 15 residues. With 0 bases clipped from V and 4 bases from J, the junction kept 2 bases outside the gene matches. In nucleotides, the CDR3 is TGTGCCAGCAGCTTGGTTGGACAGGGTAATGAAAAACTGTTTTTT. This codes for CASSLVGQGNEKLFF.

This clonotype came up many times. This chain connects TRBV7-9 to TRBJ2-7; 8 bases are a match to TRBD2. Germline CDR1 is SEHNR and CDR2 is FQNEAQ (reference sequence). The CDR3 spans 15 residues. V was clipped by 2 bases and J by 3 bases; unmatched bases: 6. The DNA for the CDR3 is TGTGCCAGCAGCTTATCGGCTAGCGGGCTCTACGAGCAGTACTTC. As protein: CASSLSASGLYEQYF.

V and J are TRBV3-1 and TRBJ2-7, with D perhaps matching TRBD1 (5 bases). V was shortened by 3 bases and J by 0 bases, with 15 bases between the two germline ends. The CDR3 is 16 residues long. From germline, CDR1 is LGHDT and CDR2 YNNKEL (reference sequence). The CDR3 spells CASSQSRQSSSYEQYF. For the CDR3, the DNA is TGTGCCAGCAGCCAGTCCCGACAGTCCAGCTCCTACGAGCAGTACTTC.